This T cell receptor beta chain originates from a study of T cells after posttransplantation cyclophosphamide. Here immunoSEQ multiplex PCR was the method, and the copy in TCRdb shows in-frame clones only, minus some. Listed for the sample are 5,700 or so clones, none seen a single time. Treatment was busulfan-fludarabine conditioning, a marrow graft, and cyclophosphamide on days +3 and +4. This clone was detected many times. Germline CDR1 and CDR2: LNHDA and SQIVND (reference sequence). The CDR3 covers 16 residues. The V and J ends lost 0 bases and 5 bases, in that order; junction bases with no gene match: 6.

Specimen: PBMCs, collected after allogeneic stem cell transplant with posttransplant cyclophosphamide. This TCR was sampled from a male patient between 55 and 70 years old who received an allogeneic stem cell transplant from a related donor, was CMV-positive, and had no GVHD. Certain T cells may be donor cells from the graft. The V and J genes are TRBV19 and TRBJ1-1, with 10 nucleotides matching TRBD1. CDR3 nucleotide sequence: TGTGCCAGTAGTATAGATATGGCGGGACAGGGGACTGAAGCTTTCTTT. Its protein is CASSIDMAGQGTEAFF.